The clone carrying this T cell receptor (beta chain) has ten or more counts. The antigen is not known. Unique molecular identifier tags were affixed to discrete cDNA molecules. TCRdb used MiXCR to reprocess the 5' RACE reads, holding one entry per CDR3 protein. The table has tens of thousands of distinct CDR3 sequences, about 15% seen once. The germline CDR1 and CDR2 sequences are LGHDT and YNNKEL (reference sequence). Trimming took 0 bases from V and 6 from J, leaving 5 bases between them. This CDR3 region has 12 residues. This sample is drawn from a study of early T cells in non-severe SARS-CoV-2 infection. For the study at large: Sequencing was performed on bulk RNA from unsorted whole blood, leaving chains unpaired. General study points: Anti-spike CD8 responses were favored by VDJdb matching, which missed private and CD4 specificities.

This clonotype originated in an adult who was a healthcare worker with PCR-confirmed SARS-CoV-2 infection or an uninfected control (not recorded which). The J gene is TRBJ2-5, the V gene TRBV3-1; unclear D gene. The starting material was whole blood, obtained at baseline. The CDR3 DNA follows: TGTGCCAGCAGCCAAGATTTGAAGACCCAGTACTTC. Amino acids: CASSQDLKTQYF.